The 7 T cell receptor beta chains given below trace back to one sample, sequenced in a study of blood T cell repertoires in COVID-19. Profiled with immunoSEQ multiplex PCR; TCRdb holds only in-frame clones, not every one. The table has approximately 250,000 clones, around four fifths seen once. The material sequenced was peripheral blood. These receptors were taken from a man aged 60-69 years with acute or convalescent COVID-19.

The V gene is TRBV19, the J gene TRBJ2-4, with 9 bases aligning to TRBD1. Germline lookup yields CDR1 LNHDA and CDR2 SQIVND (reference sequence). The V segment lost 10 bases and the J segment 0 bases; nucleotides outside the gene matches: 13. The CDR3 loop spans 17 amino acids. The CDR3 here is CATCPGTGSLAKNIQYF. DNA of the CDR3: TGTGCCACCTGTCCCGGGACAGGGTCCTTAGCCAAAAACATTCAGTACTTC. Full variable domain (missing parts from reference TRBV19 and TRBJ2-4): DGGITQSPKYLFRKEGQNVTLSCEQNLNHDAMYWYRQDPGQGLRLIYYSQIVNDFQKGDIAEGYSVSREKKESFPLTVTSAQKNPTAFYLCATCPGTGSLAKNIQYFGAGTRLSVL.

Notes on this clone: Other nucleotide sequences from this sample produce the same CDR3. This chain joins TRBV27 and TRBJ1-5; 8 nucleotides match TRBD1. The germline CDR1 and CDR2 sequences are MNHEY and SMNVEV (reference sequence). The CDR3 loop spans 14 amino acids. Trimming took 2 bases from V and 7 from J; bases not matched to a gene: 4. The CDR3 DNA is TGTGCCAGCAGTTTAGGACAGGGAAGGCAGCCCCAGCATTTT. Its protein product is CASSLGQGRQPQHF.

The chain uses TRBV3-1 (or the pseudogene TRBV3-2) and TRBJ1-2, with 7 bases aligning to TRBD1. CDR1 is LGHDT and CDR2 is YNNKEL in the germline V gene (reference sequence). V was clipped by 1 base and J by 4 bases; unmatched bases: 12. The CDR3 consists of 17 residues. The CDR3 nucleotides are TGTGCCAGCAGCCAAGTAGGGGGCGGTGGGTCGAGCTATGGCTACACCTTC. Protein: CASSQVGGGGSSYGYTF.

This sequence joins TRBV10-3 and TRBJ2-7; no clear D. Germline CDR1 is ENHRY and CDR2 is SYGVKD. This CDR3 region has 15 residues. The V and J ends lost 0 bases and 0 bases respectively, with 9 bases between them. The CDR3 spells CAISESTLSSYEQYF. The CDR3 bases are TGTGCCATCAGTGAGTCGACTCTCAGCTCCTACGAGCAGTACTTC.

There are many counts of this clone. The chain has TRBV15 and TRBJ2-7; tentative D call: TRBD2 (5 bases). Germline CDR1 LNHNV, CDR2 YYDKDF (reference sequence). Between the trimmed V and J ends, which lost 0 bases and 1 base, there was a span of 7 bases. This CDR3 has 14 residues. The CDR3 sequence is CATSREGLSYEQYF. The CDR3 DNA sequence: TGTGCCACCAGCAGAGAAGGACTTTCCTACGAGCAGTACTTC. Variable domain in full (rest from reference TRBV15 and TRBJ2-7): DAMVIQNPRYQVTQFGKPVTLSCSQTLNHNVMYWYQQKSSQAPKLLFHYYDKDFNNEADTPDNFQSRRPNTSFCFLDIRSPGLGDTAMYLCATSREGLSYEQYFGPGTRLTVT.

This chain's CDR3 is CASSSRDRGEYGYTF. CDR3 sequence (DNA): TGTGCCAGCAGCTCCCGGGACAGGGGGGAGTATGGCTACACCTTC. The J gene is TRBJ1-2, the V gene TRBV7-2; 11 bases agree with TRBD1. This CDR3 region has 15 residues. V dropped 4 bases and J dropped 5; count of bases not matched to a gene: 6. Germline CDR1 and CDR2: SGHTA and FQGNSA. Full variable domain (rest looked up from reference TRBV7-2 and TRBJ1-2): GAGVSQSPSNKVTEKGKDVELRCDPISGHTALYWYRQSLGQGLEFLIYFQGNSAPDKSGLPSDRFSAERTGGSVSTLTIQRTQQEDSAVYLCASSSRDRGEYGYTFGSGTRLTVV.

The chain joins TRBV6-5 to TRBJ2-7; tentatively, D is TRBD2 (7 bases). The germline V gene encodes CDR1 MNHEY and CDR2 SVGAGI. This CDR3 has 14 amino acids. Trimming shortened V by 6 bases and J by 3 bases, and 15 bases separated the two germline ends. The CDR3 DNA follows: TGTGCCAGCAGGTTACAGGGAGGGCTCTACGAGCAGTACTTC. Protein: CASRLQGGLYEQYF.